These 3 T cell receptor beta chains originate from one sample sequenced in a study of OX40 agonist ivuxolimab in advanced cancers. Receptor amplification or capture employed the immunoSEQ multiplex PCR assay. TCRdb re-hosts the immuneACCESS table, in-frame sequences only. Its copies lack some clones; in the studies checked, an unresolved V gene accounts for under half of them, and the cause for the rest is not known. Within this sample are roughly 76,000 clones, with over 75% of them counted one time only. Around 5.1% of the sample belongs to the ten largest clones. Sequencing used CD4+ or CD8+ T cells sorted from blood, obtained in a trial of the OX40 agonist ivuxolimab. The receptor source for this set is an adult with an advanced solid tumor such as melanoma, head and neck, liver or kidney cancer.

The J gene is TRBJ2-1, the V gene TRBV6-4; 8 positions match TRBD2. Germline values: CDR1 MRHNA, CDR2 SNTAGT. This CDR3 region has 14 residues. With V trimmed by 0 bases and J by 6 bases, 1 base remained unmatched. The CDR3 nucleotides read TGTGCCAGCAGTGACTCTAGCGGGGCCAATGAGCAGTTCTTC. Amino acid sequence: CASSDSSGANEQFF.

The chain links TRBV25-1 to TRBJ1-1, with D uncertain. V lost 4 bases and J lost 3, with 12 bases in between. This CDR3 contains 14 residues. CDR1 is MGHDK and CDR2 is SYGVNS in the germline V gene. CDR3 protein: CASSGELPDTEAFF. Written as DNA, the CDR3 is TGTGCCAGCAGTGGGGAACTCCCGGACACTGAAGCTTTCTTT.

This rearrangement joins TRBV18 to TRBJ2-3; D perhaps matches TRBD1 (6 bases). The V and J ends lost 3 bases and 6 bases respectively, with 10 bases between them. This CDR3 has 13 amino acids. Per germline, CDR1 KGHSH and CDR2 LQKENI. This CDR3 reads CASSPGTRDTQYF. CDR3 nucleotide sequence: TGTGCCAGCTCACCCGGGACACGGGATACGCAGTATTTT.